This TCR beta chain was retrieved from a study of blood T cell repertoires in COVID-19 (dated by TCRdb to about 2020). Looking at the study overall: Collaborator samples came from the United States, Italy and Spain and covered acute and convalescent phases of COVID-19. The material from the prospective study consisted of cDNA or gDNA derived from T cells, B-cell-depleted T cells, or PBMCs. The dataset comprised deeply sampled blood TCRbeta repertoires from subjects exposed to, actively infected with, or recovered from COVID-19. The repertoires were released in a freely available public database intended as a resource for research on the immune response to SARS-CoV-2. Samples came from the ongoing ImmuneRACE study (first 160 participants) plus 1,254 subjects from 6 global collaborators. Sample metadata almost always included a de-identified subject ID, COVID-19 status, age in years and sex. Where HLA class I and class II types were available, the types were taken from metadata supplied by the sample provider, not from assay-based typing.

Reading the germline V gene gives CDR1 MGHRA and CDR2 YSYEKL. After removal of 4 bases from V and 7 bases from J, the junction retains 9 bases not matched to a gene. The CDR3 spans 16 residues, from the cysteine through the phenylalanine. Of all the DNA, just the CDR3 is kept, 48 bases in frame from base 1. In Seattle, one collaborating source enrolled patients while the infection was active and tracked those patients longitudinally over the course of disease. Collaborating institutions collected whole blood in K2EDTA tubes following their own protocols. Collaborator samples were shipped for TCRbeta analysis as frozen whole blood, isolated PBMCs, or DNA extracted from either sample type. Study-level results and caveats: Clinical and demographic metadata were provided uncurated, with the amount varying by source and participant.

TCRbeta CDR3 regions were amplified from genomic DNA by means of the immunoSEQ Assay, a bias-controlled multiplex PCR. Regarding the original processing steps: Within the assay, amplification of reference gene primers was used to estimate how many nucleated cells each sample contained. To quantify the absolute abundance of each unique TCRbeta CDR3 rearrangement, sequence reads were collapsed and filtered. For each sample, productive Simpson clonality was calculated as the square root of Simpson's diversity index over productive rearrangements. Entries here come from immuneACCESS through TCRdb and include only in-frame sequences with V and J called. Some clones fail to appear in such tables; in the studies checked, an unresolved V gene covers under half of the shortfall, and the cause of the remainder is unknown. That table supplies the V and J calls and clone size; D and trimming were determined from the DNA. Present in this sample are approximately 250,000 clones, around 90% of which were seen just once. Together, the top ten hold around 0.83% of the sample.

As concerns this clone: Its antigen remains undetermined. No much larger clone is present one base from it, and per-base qualities are unavailable.

Source material: peripheral blood. This chain is built from TRBV4-1 and TRBJ2-3; 12 nucleotides in the junction match TRBD2. The receptor was derived from a man aged 25 to 40 with COVID-19, enrolled during active disease. The CDR3 in this case is CASSPQTSGGGNTQYF. The DNA reads TGCGCCAGCAGCCCCCAGACTAGCGGGGGAGGAAATACGCAGTATTTT.